This T cell receptor beta chain was sequenced during a study of OX40 agonist ivuxolimab in advanced cancers. Study at large: Subjects had a mean age of approximately 60 years, with a range of 23 to 79; just over 80% were male.

CDR1 and CDR2 (germline): MNHNY, SVGAGI (reference sequence). Between the trimmed V and J ends, which lost 4 bases and 4 bases, there was a span of 14 bases. CDR3 size: 15 residues. On this clone: The antigen remains undetermined.

The study, taken as a whole, reports: Clonal expansion from baseline to week 6 occurred in both CD4+ and CD8+ T cells. Expanded peripheral T cell antigen specificity was not determined.

The table came from immunoSEQ multiplex PCR; TCRdb's copy has only in-frame clones and leaves some out. The sample lists 40,000 or so clones; 70% to 85% were seen once. V is TRBV6-6 and J is TRBJ2-1; D might be TRBD2 (6 bases). This clonotype was sampled from an adult with an advanced solid tumor such as melanoma, head and neck, liver or kidney cancer. The input for sequencing was CD4+ or CD8+ T cells sorted from blood, taken in a trial of the OX40 agonist ivuxolimab. The CDR3 nucleotides read TGTGCCAGCAGTTCGTTGGGCGGGAAATACAATGAGCAGTTCTTC. It encodes CASSSLGGKYNEQFF.